This passage covers 13 T cell receptor beta chains from one sample sequenced in a study of post-analysis software for immune sequencing data. Their antigen targets remain unknown. Prepared TCR beta cDNA libraries contained unique molecular identifiers. Each CDR3 protein gets one entry after TCRdb re-called the PCR reads with MiXCR. The sample carries around 770,000 distinct CDR3 sequences, about half recorded once. Findings of the study overall: Four to six TRBV segments appeared more often in patients than in controls, and TRBV5-6, TRBV5-1 and TRBV20-1 were among these.

The sequenced material came from blood. All receptors derive from a girl aged 5-17 years with multiple sclerosis.

The chain has TRBV28 and TRBJ2-1, with D perhaps matching TRBD2 (6 bases). This CDR3 has 15 residues. V was cut by 2 bases and J by 0 bases, with 8 bases left in between. Germline V gene data show CDR1 as MDHEN and CDR2 as SYDVKM. The CDR3 is CASSLVRDSYNEQFF. CDR3 nucleotides: TGTGCCAGCAGTTTAGTGCGGGACTCCTACAATGAGCAGTTCTTC.

The chain recombines TRBV4-1 with TRBJ2-3; D uncertain. V lost 8 bases and J lost 5, with 5 bases in between. This CDR3 comprises 10 residues. Per germline, CDR1 MGHRA and CDR2 YSYEKL. The CDR3 nucleotides read TGCGCCAGCGGGGAAGATACGCAGTATTTT. Amino acids: CASGEDTQYF.

V gene TRBV12-3 or TRBV12-4 combines with J gene TRBJ2-3; D is uncertain. The V gene lost 8 bases and the J gene lost 2 bases, with 11 bases spanning the gap. The CDR3 has 13 amino acids. CDR3 DNA sequence: TGTGCCAGCTCCCATCAAGACACAGATACGCAGTATTTT. Translation gives CASSHQDTDTQYF.

In this sample, this clonotype turned up a few times. The rearrangement joins TRBV29-1 to TRBJ1-1; a possible D gene is TRBD1 (6 bases). Germline CDR1 is SQVTM and CDR2 is ANQGSEA. V dropped 6 bases and J dropped 1 base, with 12 bases sitting between them. CDR3 size: 13 residues. CDR3 DNA sequence: TGCAGCGTCGCCAGGACAGCGAACACTGAAGCTTTCTTT. Translating gives CSVARTANTEAFF. Full variable domain (remainder filled in from reference TRBV29-1 and TRBJ1-1): SAVISQKPSRDICQRGTSLTIQCQVDSQVTMMFWYRQQPGQSLTLIATANQGSEATYESGFVIDKFPISRPNLTFSTLTVSNMSPEDSSIYLCSVARTANTEAFFGQGTRLTVV.

The rearrangement joins TRBV6-5 to TRBJ1-2; maybe TRBD1 (6 bases). This CDR3 contains 13 residues. V was clipped by 5 bases and J by 6 bases, with 13 bases between them. The V gene's germline CDR1 is MNHEY and CDR2 SVGAGI. The CDR3 protein is CASSTQGRDGYTF. The CDR3 coding sequence is TGTGCCAGCAGTACACAGGGTCGGGATGGCTACACCTTC.

The V gene is TRBV28, the J gene TRBJ1-6, with D possibly being TRBD1 (5 bases). CDR1 MDHEN and CDR2 SYDVKM come from the germline V gene. V was cut by 2 bases and J by 8 bases, with 7 bases left in between. The CDR3 covers 13 residues. This chain's CDR3 is CASSLDSDSPLHF. CDR3 nucleotides: TGTGCCAGCAGTTTAGACAGCGATTCACCCCTCCACTTT.

Notes on this clonotype: A read error may account for a junction end that differs from germline. The gene calls are TRBV27 and TRBJ2-1; the D call may be TRBD1 or TRBD2 (5 bases each). The CDR3 extends over 15 amino acids. Germline CDR1 MNHEY, CDR2 SMNVEV (reference sequence). The CDR3 bases are TGTGCCAGCAGGCCCCCGGGACCAGCCTACAATGGGCAGTTCTTC. It specifies CASRPPGPAYNGQFF.

J is TRBJ1-5 and V is TRBV3-1; D is unclear. Germline CDR1 is LGHDT and CDR2 is YNNKEL (reference sequence). V lost 0 bases and J lost 9, with 12 bases in between. The CDR3 sequence is 14 residues long. The CDR3 reads CASSQEQLGTPQHF. The DNA of the CDR3 is TGTGCCAGCAGCCAAGAACAGTTGGGCACGCCCCAGCATTTT.

The chain carries TRBV12-3 or TRBV12-4 and TRBJ1-2; no reliable D call. Between the trimmed V and J ends, which lost 0 bases and 6 bases, there was a span of 11 bases. This CDR3 spans 14 amino acids. CDR3 in amino acids: CASSLAQGRDGYTF. In DNA form, the CDR3 reads TGTGCCAGCAGTTTAGCGCAAGGGCGCGATGGCTACACCTTC.

This clonotype appeared a few times. The V call is TRBV12-3 or TRBV12-4, the J call TRBJ2-7; 11 bases fit TRBD2. V trimming: 1 base; J trimming: 3 bases; junction bases outside the gene matches: 5. This CDR3 spans 16 amino acids. CDR3 bases: TGTGCCAGCAGTTTAGGTTTACTAGCGGGAGACTACGAGCAGTACTTC. Translated, it gives CASSLGLLAGDYEQYF.

J is TRBJ2-5 and V is TRBV27, with 8 nucleotides matching TRBD1. Per germline, CDR1 MNHEY and CDR2 SMNVEV (reference sequence). This CDR3 contains 17 residues. V shed 5 bases and J 5 bases; nucleotides not matched to a gene: 16. The CDR3 region has the DNA TGTGCCAGCAGTCCTCTTCCCTCAGGGGGCGAGGGGGAGACCCAGTACTTC. Protein product: CASSPLPSGGEGETQYF.

The chain joins TRBV7-9 to TRBJ2-3, with TRBD2 matching over 11 bases. Germline V CDR1 and CDR2: SEHNR, FQNEAQ (reference sequence). Trimming at V came to 1 base and at J to 10 bases, leaving 10 bases not matched to a gene. There are 16 residues in the CDR3. The CDR3 sequence is CASSLGGLAVVSAQYF. The CDR3 DNA follows: TGTGCCAGCAGCTTAGGGGGACTAGCGGTCGTTTCTGCGCAGTATTTT. The full variable domain, completed using reference TRBV7-9 and TRBJ2-3, is DTGVSQNPRHKITKRGQNVTFRCDPISEHNRLYWYRQTLGQGPEFLTYFQNEAQLEKSRLLSDRFSAERPKGSFSTLEIQRTEQGDSAMYLCASSLGGLAVVSAQYFGPGTRLTVL.

The table lists this clonotype with a few counts. The V call is TRBV20-1, the J call TRBJ2-4; D call uncertain. Deletions cut 4 bases from V and 4 bases from J, with 14 bases between. The CDR3 consists of 14 residues. Germline loops: CDR1 DFQATT, CDR2 SNEGSKA (reference sequence). The CDR3 nucleotides are TGCAGTGCTACCGATAGAGTCGGAAAAAACATTCAGTACTTC. Protein: CSATDRVGKNIQYF.